The clone carrying this T cell receptor beta chain turned up a few times. Its antigen is undetermined. This sequence may be a read error, since a much larger clone differs from it by one base. Trimming took off 2 bases at V and 4 bases at J, with 1 base between the two ends. Germline assignment: CDR1 DFQATT and CDR2 SNEGSKA (reference sequence). CDR3 length: 10 residues. The data stem from a study of identical twins. Findings of the study overall: The models systematically underestimated how much out-of-frame TCR alpha was shared in monozygotic twins.

A universal primer site was created by template switching, with the cDNA bearing unique molecular identifiers. TCRdb processed the 5' RACE reads anew with MiXCR; each CDR3 protein has one entry. The sample shows 600,000 to 800,000 distinct CDR3 sequences, around 20% of them seen only once. These data were likewise used in another study, on T cells expressing NK-cell markers.

The chain has TRBV20-1 and TRBJ2-3; D is ambiguous. The receptor was isolated from a woman aged 18-30 years in good health. The source material was PBMCs. The CDR3 sequence: CSARSDTQYF. DNA of the CDR3: TGCAGTGCTAGATCAGATACGCAGTATTTT.